This TCR beta chain was recorded in a study of blood T cell repertoires in COVID-19. The wider study: Nucleic acid was either cDNA or gDNA, and it came from T cells, B-cell-depleted T cells, or PBMCs.

Assay: immunoSEQ multiplex PCR; the TCRdb copy retains only in-frame clones and omits some. In the table there are approximately 400,000 clones, around 87% of which are singletons. V was clipped by 5 bases and J by 7 bases, with 12 bases between them. This CDR3 has 13 amino acids. Germline CDR1 and CDR2: MNHEY and SVGEGT. Participants came from about two dozen US areas, aged about 18 to 90 years. Sequenced input: PBMCs or T cells enriched from blood (not recorded which). The chain has TRBV6-2 or TRBV6-3 and TRBJ1-5; D perhaps matches TRBD1 (6 bases). The receptor comes from a young man who had recovered from COVID-19. The CDR3 bases are TGTGCCAGCAGTCTACAGGGAAGCCAGCCCCAGCATTTT. Translated, it gives CASSLQGSQPQHF.